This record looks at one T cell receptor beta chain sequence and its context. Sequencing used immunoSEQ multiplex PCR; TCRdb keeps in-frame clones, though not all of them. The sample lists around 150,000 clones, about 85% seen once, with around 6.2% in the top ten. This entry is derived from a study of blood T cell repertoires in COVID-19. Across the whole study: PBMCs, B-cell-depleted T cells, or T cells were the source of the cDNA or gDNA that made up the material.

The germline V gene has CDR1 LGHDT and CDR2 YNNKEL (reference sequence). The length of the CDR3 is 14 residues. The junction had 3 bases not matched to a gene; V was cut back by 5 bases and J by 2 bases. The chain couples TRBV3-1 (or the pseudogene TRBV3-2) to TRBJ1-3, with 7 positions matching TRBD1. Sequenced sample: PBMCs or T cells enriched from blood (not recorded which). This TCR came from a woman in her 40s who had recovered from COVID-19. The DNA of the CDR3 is TGTGCCAGCAGCGTGGGACAGACTGGAAACACCATATATTTT. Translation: CASSVGQTGNTIYF.